A selection of T cell receptor beta chains follows, all from one sample in a study of cytomegalovirus exposure and HLA in healthy donors. The method was immunoSEQ multiplex PCR; TCRdb's version includes in-frame clones alone and lacks a portion of them. The sample lists 80,000 to 100,000 clones, over 75% occurring once. The sequenced sample consisted of PBMCs. The source is a female donor in good health and CMV-seropositive. The conserved cysteine and the conserved F or W are not part of the CDR3 here. The order of the fields is V gene, J gene, CDR3 protein.

>TRBV28|TRBJ1-5
ASSSTGLGQPQH
>TRBV25-1|TRBJ1-4
ASSAGTVKKLF
>TRBV28|TRBJ1-2
ASSSVGGYDYGYT
>TRBV7-2|TRBJ2-3
ASSPLAVPRVDTQY
>TRBV5-1|TRBJ2-2
ASSSRTRGDTGELF
>TRBV7-8|TRBJ2-5
ASSGGGQETQY
>TRBV9|TRBJ1-1
ASSAQETGGAGAF
>TRBV7-9|TRBJ2-3
ASSLVAGAPDTQY
>TRBV7-8|TRBJ2-7
ASSMTSGIDFEQY
>TRBV9|TRBJ2-1
ASSVGLAGGSSYNEQF
>TRBV5-1|TRBJ1-1
ASSSQGLGNTEAF
>TRBV18|TRBJ1-4
ASSPTGGNEKLF
>TRBV11-2|TRBJ2-7
ASSLYGREQY
>TRBV14|TRBJ2-7
ASSQAPGGGYEQY
>TRBV27|TRBJ1-1
ASIPPGQGSYTEAF
>TRBV6-5|TRBJ2-1
ASTSPLDEQF
>TRBV7-3|TRBJ2-7
ASSLTGTATYEQY
>TRBV25-1|TRBJ2-5
ASSEYEDQY
>TRBV6-1|TRBJ1-4
ASRADDEKLF
>TRBV5-4|TRBJ2-2
ASSLGGESTGELF
>TRBV5-1|TRBJ2-1
SSSLGSGGTNEQF
>TRBV6-5|TRBJ2-7
ASSRGSWDTYEQY
>TRBV11-2|TRBJ2-5
ASSLTRAGGKTQY
>TRBV9|TRBJ2-7
ASSAGTENYEQY